The 32 T cell receptor beta chains presented below share a single source sample, sequenced in a study of cytomegalovirus exposure and HLA in healthy donors. The PCR ran on 60 Vbeta and 13 Jbeta primers. Sequencing used immunoSEQ multiplex PCR; TCRdb keeps in-frame clones, though not all of them. The data show 73,000 or so clones, approximately 80% seen once. Sequencing input: PBMCs. The receptor source for this set is a human donor in good health.

This chain connects TRBV7-3 to TRBJ2-1; tentatively, D is TRBD2 (6 bases). The CDR3 is 16 residues long. The germline CDR1 and CDR2 sequences are SGHTA and FQGTGA. V lost 1 base and J 2 bases, leaving 12 bases between the germline ends. The CDR3 reads CASSLRLGTPYNEQFF. The CDR3 region has the DNA TGTGCCAGCAGCTTAAGACTAGGGACCCCCTACAATGAGCAGTTCTTC.

The rearrangement joins TRBV19 to TRBJ2-5; D call uncertain. Per the germline V gene, CDR1 is LNHDA and CDR2 is SQIVND (reference sequence). Trimming cost V 3 bases and J 5 bases, with 10 bases left between them. The CDR3 has 13 amino acids. Here the CDR3 DNA reads TGTGCCAGTAGTATGATTATCGGGGAGACCCAGTACTTC. It specifies CASSMIIGETQYF. The full variable domain, with the rest looked up from reference TRBV19 and TRBJ2-5, is DGGITQSPKYLFRKEGQNVTLSCEQNLNHDAMYWYRQDPGQGLRLIYYSQIVNDFQKGDIAEGYSVSREKKESFPLTVTSAQKNPTAFYLCASSMIIGETQYFGPGTRLLVL.

The table lists this clone with a count of one. The V gene is TRBV18, the J gene TRBJ2-2; 10 bases map to TRBD2. V trimming: 6 bases; J trimming: 3 bases; junction bases outside the gene matches: 4. Germline V gene data show CDR1 as KGHSH and CDR2 as LQKENI. The CDR3 consists of 15 residues. The CDR3 nucleotides are TGTGCCAGCTCCCCTAGCGGGAGAGACACCGGGGAGCTGTTTTTT. Its protein product is CASSPSGRDTGELFF.

The genes are TRBV6-5 and TRBJ2-7; perhaps TRBD1 as D (6 bases). Trimming took 0 bases from V and 1 from J, leaving 13 bases between them. The CDR3 is 16 amino acids. Germline V gene lookup returns CDR1 MNHEY and CDR2 SVGAGI. CDR3 coding DNA: TGTGCCAGCAGTTACTCCCCCGGGCAGGGGTCCTACGAGCAGTACTTC. Translated, it gives CASSYSPGQGSYEQYF.

The chain uses TRBV5-4 and TRBJ2-3; TRBD1 matches at 8 bases. The J segment lost 7 bases and the V segment lost 3 bases, leaving 7 bases of the junction unmatched. The CDR3 loop spans 14 amino acids. CDR1 and CDR2 (germline): SGHNT, YYREEE (reference sequence). The CDR3 region has the DNA TGTGCCAGCAGCTCGGACAGGGTTACAAATACGCAGTATTTT. Protein product: CASSSDRVTNTQYF.

The chain carries TRBV4-1 and TRBJ1-2; 7 nucleotides align to TRBD1. The CDR3 has 16 amino acids. CDR1 MGHRA and CDR2 YSYEKL come from the germline V gene. V lost 3 bases, J lost 11 bases, and 18 bases stayed unmatched. The CDR3 here is CASSHPRSDRRSRYTF. The CDR3 DNA is TGCGCCAGCAGCCACCCCAGATCGGACAGGAGAAGTCGATACACCTTC.

The rearrangement uses TRBV7-3 and TRBJ1-1, with no clear D. The ends were cut back, 3 bases at V and 1 base at J, with 6 bases in the middle. The CDR3 sequence is 13 residues long. Germline lookup yields CDR1 SGHTA and CDR2 FQGTGA. For the CDR3, the DNA is TGTGCCAGCAGCTTTAGTGCGAACACTGAAGCTTTCTTT. It translates to CASSFSANTEAFF.

CDR3 coding DNA: TGTGCCAGCAGCTTGGGGCAAAACAATGAGCAGTTCTTC. Translated, it gives CASSLGQNNEQFF. The chain links TRBV11-2 to TRBJ2-1; a possible D gene is TRBD1 (5 bases). V gave up 3 bases and J gave up 5 bases, with 8 bases separating them. The CDR3 consists of 13 residues. Germline V gives CDR1 SGHAT, CDR2 FQNNGV.

V usage is TRBV28 and J usage is TRBJ1-1; 9 nucleotides agree with TRBD1. CDR3 length: 14 amino acids. The V segment lost 6 bases and the J segment 0 bases; nucleotides outside the gene matches: 2. Germline V gives CDR1 MDHEN, CDR2 SYDVKM. CDR3 nucleotide sequence: TGTGCCAGCAGCTGGACAGGGGTGAACACTGAAGCTTTCTTT. Its translation: CASSWTGVNTEAFF.

V and J are TRBV10-1 and TRBJ1-5; perhaps TRBD1 as D (6 bases). The V gene lost 6 bases and the J gene lost 2 bases, with 20 bases spanning the gap. The CDR3 extends over 17 amino acids. CDR1 is WNHNN and CDR2 is SYGVQD in the germline V gene (reference sequence). CDR3: CASRLAQGISGNQPQHF. The CDR3 nucleotides read TGCGCCAGCAGATTGGCACAGGGAATTTCGGGCAATCAGCCCCAGCATTTT.

CDR3 residues: CASSLRGQGAREQFF. The CDR3 region has the DNA TGCGCCAGCAGCTTGAGGGGACAGGGGGCGCGTGAGCAGTTCTTC. This rearrangement joins TRBV5-1 to TRBJ2-1, with 12 bases identical to TRBD1. There are 15 residues in the CDR3. Trimming at V came to 1 base and at J to 9 bases, leaving 5 bases not matched to a gene. Germline V CDR1 and CDR2: SGHRS, YFSETQ.

The J gene is TRBJ1-5, the V gene TRBV2, with a tentative D call TRBD1 (5 bases). Germline CDR1 and CDR2: SNHLY and FYNNEI. With 7 bases removed from V and 7 bases from J, the gap between germline ends came to 11 bases. The CDR3 is 12 residues long. The CDR3 spells CASTQGIQPQHF. DNA for the CDR3: TGTGCCAGCACGCAGGGCATCCAGCCCCAGCATTTT.

This clone was seen a single time. The rearrangement uses TRBV28 and TRBJ1-1; D is uncertain. The CDR3 contains 14 residues. Germline-derived CDR1 and CDR2 are MDHEN and SYDVKM. V was pared by 2 bases and J by 5 bases, with 12 bases between. The CDR3 DNA reads TGTGCCAGCAGTTTAGTCTCGGGAGGAACTGAAGCTTTCTTT. It is translated as CASSLVSGGTEAFF. The whole variable domain, remainder taken from reference TRBV28 and TRBJ1-1, is DVKVTQSSRYLVKRTGEKVFLECVQDMDHENMFWYRQDPGLGLRLIYFSYDVKMKEKGDIPEGYSVSREKKERFSLILESASTNQTSMYLCASSLVSGGTEAFFGQGTRLTVV.

This clone appeared a few times. The chain has TRBV6-5 and TRBJ2-7, with a tentative D call TRBD1 (7 bases). Germline V CDR1 and CDR2: MNHEY, SVGAGI. The V and J ends lost 6 bases and 7 bases respectively, with 19 bases between them. CDR3 length equals 14 residues. Written as DNA, the CDR3 is TGTGCCAGCAGAGGGGGGCAGGGGGTCGGAGAGCAGTACTTC. It yields the protein CASRGGQGVGEQYF.

The chain combines TRBV18 with TRBJ2-2, with D perhaps matching TRBD2 (5 bases). V dropped 3 bases and J dropped 5 bases, with 7 bases sitting between them. The CDR3 length is 13 residues. CDR1 is KGHSH, CDR2 LQKENI, per germline. CDR3 in amino acids: CASSPPGTGELFF. DNA of the CDR3: TGTGCCAGCTCACCCCCGGGAACCGGGGAGCTGTTTTTT.

The chain links TRBV6-5 to TRBJ2-5, with D perhaps TRBD1 (5 bases). CDR3 length: 15 amino acids. Germline V gives CDR1 MNHEY, CDR2 SVGAGI. The V and J ends lost 7 bases and 1 base respectively, with 16 bases between them. CDR3 sequence reads: CASKSLRAPQETQYF. DNA for the CDR3: TGTGCCAGCAAATCACTCAGGGCTCCCCAAGAGACCCAGTACTTC.

This chain uses TRBV7-9 with TRBJ2-5; 7 bases map to TRBD2. V lost 6 bases to trimming and J lost 4 bases; unmatched junction nucleotides: 2. Germline CDR1 SEHNR, CDR2 FQNEAQ (reference sequence). CDR3 length: 12 residues. The CDR3 DNA is TGTGCCAGCAGGCGGGGGACAGAGACCCAGTACTTC. This gives the protein CASRRGTETQYF.

The chain employs TRBV11-2 and TRBJ1-2, with 10 bases that match TRBD1. The CDR3 is made up of 16 amino acids. Unmatched junction bases numbered 12, after V lost 5 bases and J lost 6 bases. CDR1 is SGHAT, CDR2 FQNNGV, per germline. For the CDR3, the DNA is TGTGCCAGCAGCCCGGACAGGGGGATTCCCGCGGATGGCTACACCTTC. It codes for CASSPDRGIPADGYTF.

This rearrangement joins TRBV11-3 to TRBJ2-5; D possibly corresponds to TRBD2 (5 bases). CDR3 length equals 13 residues. Trimming cost V 1 base and J 5 bases, with 8 bases left between them. The germline CDR1 and CDR2 sequences are SGHNT and YENEEA. The CDR3 region is CASSLGGSETQYF. As DNA, the CDR3 is TGTGCCAGCAGCTTAGGAGGGAGTGAGACCCAGTACTTC. Looking up the rest from reference TRBV11-3 and TRBJ2-5 gives the full variable domain: EAGVVQSPRYKIIEKKQPVAFWCNPISGHNTLYWYLQNLGQGPELLIRYENEEAVDDSQLPKDRFSAERLKGVDSTLKIQPAELGDSAVYLCASSLGGSETQYFGPGTRLLVL.

This clone was detected only a few times. This chain connects TRBV28 to TRBJ2-7; 8 bases map to TRBD1. CDR3 length: 14 residues. V dropped 6 bases and J dropped 4; count of bases not matched to a gene: 8. Germline V gene sequence: CDR1 MDHEN, CDR2 SYDVKM. In DNA form, the CDR3 reads TGTGCCAGCAGCCCAGGGGGCTCCAGGTACGAGCAGTACTTC. Translated, it gives CASSPGGSRYEQYF.

The chain has TRBV19 and TRBJ1-4; D possibly corresponds to TRBD1 (5 bases). The CDR3 has 12 amino acids. The V gene's germline CDR1 is LNHDA and CDR2 SQIVND (reference sequence). V lost 7 bases and J 8 bases, leaving 11 bases between the germline ends. The CDR3 here is CASIDRGEKLFF. For the CDR3, the DNA is TGTGCCAGTATCGACCGGGGGGAAAAACTGTTTTTT.

The chain employs TRBV7-2 and TRBJ2-1; TRBD2 aligns across 10 bases. The V segment lost 7 bases and the J segment 4 bases; nucleotides outside the gene matches: 7. Germline CDR1 reads SGHTA; CDR2 reads FQGNSA. This CDR3 comprises 15 residues. The chain's CDR3 is CASNPSGGAYNEQFF. The CDR3, as DNA: TGTGCCAGCAACCCAAGCGGGGGGGCTTACAATGAGCAGTTCTTC.

The V call is TRBV5-4, the J call TRBJ2-7; 9 nucleotides match TRBD1. CDR1 SGHNT and CDR2 YYREEE come from the germline V gene (reference sequence). The CDR3 extends over 15 amino acids. The V gene end was trimmed by 1 base and the J gene end by 5 bases; junction bases not matched to a gene: 7. CDR3 loop: CASSLPGQGIHEQYF. The CDR3 DNA sequence: TGTGCCAGCAGCTTGCCGGGACAGGGTATCCACGAGCAGTACTTC.

This clone appeared a few times. The J gene is TRBJ2-1, the V gene TRBV2; 8 positions match TRBD2. The trim removed 9 bases at V and 8 bases at J, leaving 9 bases unmatched. CDR1 is SNHLY and CDR2 is FYNNEI in the germline V gene. The CDR3 runs to 13 residues. This CDR3 reads CASAGTSHYEQFF. The CDR3 DNA reads TGTGCCAGTGCCGGGACTAGTCACTATGAGCAGTTCTTC.

This chain joins TRBV6-6 and TRBJ1-2; 9 bases align to TRBD1. The CDR3 is 14 residues long. CDR1 and CDR2 (germline): MNHNY, SVGAGI (reference sequence). Unmatched junction bases numbered 7, after V lost 8 bases and J lost 3 bases. The CDR3 sequence: CASCSGQGDYGYTF. In nucleotides, the CDR3 is TGTGCCAGCTGCTCGGGACAGGGTGACTATGGCTACACCTTC.

J is TRBJ2-7 and V is TRBV6-1; TRBD2 might be the D (5 bases). Germline V CDR1 and CDR2: MNHNS, SASEGT. The CDR3 extends over 14 amino acids. The germline V and J ends were trimmed by 3 bases and 1 base, with 10 bases remaining between them. CDR3 DNA sequence: TGTGCCAGCAGTGACAGGCGGGCATCCTACGAGCAGTACTTC. Its translation: CASSDRRASYEQYF.

DNA of the CDR3: TGCGCCAGCAGTCTTGGCCTTGGGGGAGGGAGGGCGACTAATGAAAAACTGTTTTTT. It codes for CASSLGLGGGRATNEKLFF. The rearrangement joins TRBV5-1 to TRBJ1-4; a weak D match, TRBD1 (5 bases). The ends were cut back, 5 bases at V and 2 bases at J, with 25 bases in the middle. The CDR3 runs to 19 residues. Germline CDR1 SGHRS, CDR2 YFSETQ. The full variable domain, completed using reference TRBV5-1 and TRBJ1-4, is KAGVTQTPRYLIKTRGQQVTLSCSPISGHRSVSWYQQTPGQGLQFLFEYFSETQRNKGNFPGRFSGRQFSNSRSEMNVSTLELGDSALYLCASSLGLGGGRATNEKLFFGSGTQLSVL.

The chain carries TRBV5-4 and TRBJ2-7, with 7 bases identical to TRBD2. Unmatched junction bases numbered 11, after V lost 2 bases and J lost 3 bases. The V gene's germline CDR1 is SGHNT and CDR2 YYREEE (reference sequence). The CDR3 is 16 residues long. The CDR3 protein is CASSLEVGGRVYEQYF. CDR3 bases: TGTGCCAGCAGCTTAGAGGTTGGGGGGAGGGTCTACGAGCAGTACTTC.

V gene TRBV27 combines with J gene TRBJ2-7, with TRBD2 matching over 9 bases. Germline V lookup: CDR1 MNHEY, CDR2 SMNVEV (reference sequence). The CDR3 length is 16 residues. Trimming cost V 1 base and J 2 bases; bases outside gene matches: 6. This chain's CDR3 is CASSLLSLAGTYEQYF. CDR3 in DNA: TGTGCCAGCAGTTTATTAAGTCTAGCGGGGACCTACGAGCAGTACTTC.

The rearrangement joins TRBV19 to TRBJ1-4; the match to TRBD1 covers 9 bases. The ends lost 3 bases at V and 6 bases at J; junction bases unmatched: 5. This CDR3 comprises 15 residues. Germline V CDR1 and CDR2: LNHDA, SQIVND (reference sequence). In DNA form, the CDR3 reads TGTGCCAGTAGTATGGGACAGGGCGGTTATGAAAAACTGTTTTTT. This gives the protein CASSMGQGGYEKLFF.

The V gene is TRBV30, the J gene TRBJ2-2; 12 bases agree with TRBD1. This CDR3 region has 17 residues. CDR1 is GTSNPN and CDR2 is SVGIG in the germline V gene (reference sequence). J was trimmed by 6 bases and V by 7 bases; bases with no gene match: 15. CDR3 in amino acids: CAYAQGQGAIGAGELFF. CDR3 sequence (DNA): TGTGCCTATGCCCAGGGACAGGGGGCGATAGGGGCCGGGGAGCTGTTTTTT.

As concerns this clone: Germline is not matched at one junction end, which may reflect a read error. In the same sample, other DNA sequences code for this CDR3. The chain couples TRBV27 to TRBJ2-1, with 8 bases that match TRBD2. This CDR3 comprises 15 residues. In germline, CDR1 is MNHEY, CDR2 SMNVEV (reference sequence). CDR3 region: CASSLPGGRHNEQFF. For the CDR3, the DNA is TGTGCCAGCAGTTTACCGGGGGGGAGACACAACGAGCAGTTCTTC.